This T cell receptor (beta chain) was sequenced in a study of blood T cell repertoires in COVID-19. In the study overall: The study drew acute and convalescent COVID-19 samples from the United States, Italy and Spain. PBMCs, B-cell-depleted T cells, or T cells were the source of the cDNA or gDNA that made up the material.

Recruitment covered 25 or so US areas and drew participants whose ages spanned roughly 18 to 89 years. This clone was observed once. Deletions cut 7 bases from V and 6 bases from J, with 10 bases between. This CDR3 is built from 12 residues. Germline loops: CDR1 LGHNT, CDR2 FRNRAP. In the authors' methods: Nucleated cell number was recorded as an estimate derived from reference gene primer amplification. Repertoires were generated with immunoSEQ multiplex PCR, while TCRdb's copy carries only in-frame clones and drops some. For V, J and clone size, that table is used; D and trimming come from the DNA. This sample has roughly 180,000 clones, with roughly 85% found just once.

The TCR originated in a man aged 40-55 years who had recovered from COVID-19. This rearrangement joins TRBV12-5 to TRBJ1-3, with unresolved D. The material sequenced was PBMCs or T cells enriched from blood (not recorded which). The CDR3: CASVQIPNTIYF. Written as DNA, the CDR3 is TGTGCTAGTGTCCAAATTCCAAACACCATATATTTT. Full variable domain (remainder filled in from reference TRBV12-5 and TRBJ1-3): DARVTQTPRHKVTEMGQEVTMRCQPILGHNTVFWYRQTMMQGLELLAYFRNRAPLDDSGMPKDRFSAEMPDATLATLKIQPSEPRDSAVYFCASVQIPNTIYFGEGSWLTVV.